The 16 T cell receptor beta chains below all came from one sample that was sequenced in a study of CD8+CD57+ T cells in acquired aplastic anemia. In patients chosen for sequencing, flow cytometry had shown CD8+CD57+ cell expansion. The TCR beta profiling, which covered VDJ combination and CDR3 sequence, was carried out using genomic DNA as the template. One entry per CDR3 protein results from TCRdb running MiXCR on the reads. Counted here are approximately 170,000 distinct CDR3 sequences, around half occurring once; the ten biggest clones make up 3% to 4%. Sequenced: sorted CD4+, CD8+, or CD8+CD57+ T cells (not recorded which) from PBMCs. The receptors were gathered from a human donor with aplastic anemia.

This clonotype was seen a few times. V is TRBV25-1 and J is TRBJ1-3; the D gene is possibly TRBD1 (5 bases). With 5 bases removed from V and 2 bases from J, the gap between germline ends came to 16 bases. The CDR3 spans 16 residues. CDR1 and CDR2 from the germline V gene are MGHDK and SYGVNS. The CDR3 DNA reads as TGTGCCAGCAGTTTATTTACGGGACCCCCTGGAAACACCATATATTTT. Residues: CASSLFTGPPGNTIYF.

This clonotype has at least ten counts. The CDR3, as DNA: TGCAGTGCTTGTCTGCGGGGGGGCATCCGGCAAGAGACCCAGTACTTC. Translating it yields CSACLRGGIRQETQYF. The chain links TRBV20-1 to TRBJ2-5; 9 bases are shared with TRBD2. V shed 5 bases, J shed 2 bases, and the junction held 12 bases outside the gene matches. The CDR3 has 16 amino acids. The germline V gene encodes CDR1 DFQATT and CDR2 SNEGSKA (reference sequence).

J is TRBJ2-7 and V is TRBV24-1; perhaps TRBD2 as D (6 bases). The CDR3 has 14 residues. Germline CDR1 is KGHDR and CDR2 is SFDVKD. Trimming cost V 0 bases and J 7 bases, with 12 bases left between them. The CDR3 loop is CATSDLTGSHEQYV. The CDR3 region has the DNA TGTGCCACCAGTGATTTGACCGGGAGTCATGAGCAGTACGTC.

The chain combines TRBV12-3 or TRBV12-4 with TRBJ2-7; a possible D gene is TRBD1 (6 bases). The CDR3 is 14 amino acids. Trimming stripped 5 bases from V and 5 bases from J, with 16 bases between. DNA for the CDR3: TGTGCCAGCAGTCCCGGGACAAGCCTCCACGAGCAGTACTTC. It translates to CASSPGTSLHEQYF.

With respect to this clonotype: One base away lies a much larger clone, so this may be a sequencing read error. The chain joins TRBV5-8 to TRBJ1-1; no definite D call. The germline V gene encodes CDR1 SGHTS and CDR2 YDEGEE. The CDR3 runs to 15 residues. Trimming stripped 3 bases from V and 2 bases from J, with 14 bases between. The CDR3: CASSSGLRVNTEAFF. The CDR3 nucleotides are TGTGCCAGCAGCTCGGGGTTGCGGGTAAACACTGAAGCTTTCTTT.

This clonotype was seen only a few times. The chain joins TRBV19 to TRBJ2-3, with D perhaps TRBD1 (5 bases). With 4 bases removed from V and 8 bases from J, the gap between germline ends came to 13 bases. CDR1 and CDR2 from the germline V gene are LNHDA and SQIVND (reference sequence). The CDR3 is made up of 13 amino acids. CDR3 DNA: TGTGCCAGTAGTACCGTAGGGGCTGGTACGCAGTATTTT. Translating it yields CASSTVGAGTQYF.

The V and J genes are TRBV20-1 and TRBJ1-2; maybe TRBD1 (5 bases). This CDR3 has 13 residues. Deletions cut 0 bases from V and 2 bases from J, with 7 bases between. Germline V CDR1 and CDR2: DFQATT, SNEGSKA (reference sequence). The CDR3 coding sequence is TGCAGTGCTAGAGACAGGGCGAACTATGGCTACACCTTC. The encoded protein is CSARDRANYGYTF.

The V and J genes are TRBV19 and TRBJ1-5, with TRBD1 as a possible D gene (6 bases). The CDR3 is 15 residues long. Deletions cut 5 bases from V and 2 bases from J, with 13 bases between. Germline-derived CDR1 and CDR2 are LNHDA and SQIVND (reference sequence). In DNA form, the CDR3 reads TGTGCCAGTAGTGATACAGGGAAGGGCAATCAGCCCCAGCATTTT. Translating it yields CASSDTGKGNQPQHF.

The genes are TRBV2 and TRBJ2-1; the match to TRBD2 covers 7 bases. CDR1 and CDR2 (germline): SNHLY, FYNNEI. This CDR3 comprises 13 residues. V trimming: 7 bases; J trimming: 8 bases; junction bases outside the gene matches: 8. CDR3 coding DNA: TGTGCCAGCAAGCGGGACTTTCGCGATGAGCAGTTCTTC. This gives the protein CASKRDFRDEQFF.

This chain links TRBV2 with TRBJ2-1; 12 bases align to TRBD2. CDR1 SNHLY and CDR2 FYNNEI come from the germline V gene. V shed 7 bases, J shed 7 bases, and the junction held 8 bases outside the gene matches. This CDR3 contains 15 residues. CDR3 residues: CASTRTSGTLNEQFF. DNA for the CDR3: TGTGCCAGCACCAGGACTAGCGGGACCCTGAATGAGCAGTTCTTC.

The rearrangement joins TRBV29-1 to TRBJ2-1, with 8 bases lining up with TRBD1. V shed 4 bases and J 6 bases; nucleotides not matched to a gene: 17. The CDR3 consists of 17 residues. Germline CDR1 reads SQVTM; CDR2 reads ANQGSEA. CDR3 protein: CSVGRTGPVLVSNEQFF. In DNA, the CDR3 is TGCAGCGTTGGTCGGACAGGGCCCGTGCTTGTGAGCAATGAGCAGTTCTTC.

The gene calls are TRBV6-1 and TRBJ2-2, with D uncertain. V was trimmed by 10 bases and J by 3 bases, leaving 9 bases between them. The CDR3 length is 12 residues. Germline V gene data show CDR1 as MNHNS and CDR2 as SASEGT. This CDR3 reads CATDGYTGELFF. The CDR3 nucleotides read TGTGCCACCGACGGTTACACCGGGGAGCTGTTTTTT.

This clonotype was counted at least ten times. The J gene is TRBJ1-2, the V gene TRBV4-1; no definite D call. The CDR3 is 13 residues long. Germline V gene sequence: CDR1 MGHRA, CDR2 YSYEKL. V lost 4 bases and J 4 bases, leaving 10 bases between the germline ends. In DNA form, the CDR3 reads TGCGCCAGCAGCCCATTGTGGTCCTATGGCTACACCTTC. Its translation is CASSPLWSYGYTF.

This clonotype was seen ten or more times. The V and J genes are TRBV6-2 or TRBV6-3 and TRBJ1-5, with no clear D. Trimming stripped 4 bases from V and 3 bases from J, with 10 bases between. The CDR3 contains 14 residues. The germline CDR1 and CDR2 sequences are MNHEY and SVGEGT. The CDR3 here is CASSLQWNNQPQHF. The CDR3, as DNA: TGTGCCAGCAGTTTACAGTGGAACAATCAGCCCCAGCATTTT.

This clonotype appeared many times. This sequence joins TRBV11-1 and TRBJ1-4, with 11 bases identical to TRBD1. Germline V gene lookup returns CDR1 SGHAT and CDR2 FQDESV (reference sequence). The CDR3 runs 17 residues. J gave up 6 bases and V 4 bases, and 10 bases lay outside the gene matches. CDR3: CASSYGQGALKDEKLFF. The CDR3, as DNA: TGTGCCAGCAGCTACGGACAGGGGGCGCTTAAAGATGAAAAACTGTTTTTT. The variable domain in full, with the rest retrieved from reference TRBV11-1 and TRBJ1-4, is EAEVAQSPRYKITEKSQAVAFWCDPISGHATLYWYRQILGQGPELLVQFQDESVVDDSQLPKDRFSAERLKGVDSTLKIQPAELGDSAMYLCASSYGQGALKDEKLFFGSGTQLSVL.

The J gene is TRBJ1-4, the V gene TRBV19; D gene unclear. V was trimmed by 3 bases and J by 2 bases, leaving 10 bases between them. Germline assignment: CDR1 LNHDA and CDR2 SQIVND (reference sequence). The CDR3 length is 15 residues. CDR3 sequence (DNA): TGTGCCAGTAGTATTTTGGGAACGACTAATGAAAAACTGTTTTTT. Protein sequence: CASSILGTTNEKLFF. The complete variable domain, with remaining parts taken from reference TRBV19 and TRBJ1-4, reads DGGITQSPKYLFRKEGQNVTLSCEQNLNHDAMYWYRQDPGQGLRLIYYSQIVNDFQKGDIAEGYSVSREKKESFPLTVTSAQKNPTAFYLCASSILGTTNEKLFFGSGTQLSVL.